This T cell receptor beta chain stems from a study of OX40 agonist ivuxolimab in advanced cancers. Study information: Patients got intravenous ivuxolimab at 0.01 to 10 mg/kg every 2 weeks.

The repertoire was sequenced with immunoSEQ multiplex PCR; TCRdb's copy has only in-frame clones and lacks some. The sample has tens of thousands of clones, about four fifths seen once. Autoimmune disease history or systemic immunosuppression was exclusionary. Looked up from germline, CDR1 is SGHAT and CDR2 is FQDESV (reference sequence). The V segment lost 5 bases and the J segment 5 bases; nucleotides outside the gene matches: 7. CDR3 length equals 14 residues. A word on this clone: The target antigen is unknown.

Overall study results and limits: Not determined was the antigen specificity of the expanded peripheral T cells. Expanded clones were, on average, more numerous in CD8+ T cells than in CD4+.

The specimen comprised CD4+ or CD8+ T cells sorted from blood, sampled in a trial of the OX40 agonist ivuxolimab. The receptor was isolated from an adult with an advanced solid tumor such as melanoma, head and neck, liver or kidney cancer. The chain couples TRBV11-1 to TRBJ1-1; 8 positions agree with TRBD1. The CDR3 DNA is TGTGCCAGCAGCCCCCGGACAGGGAGGACTGAAGCTTTCTTT. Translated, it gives CASSPRTGRTEAFF.